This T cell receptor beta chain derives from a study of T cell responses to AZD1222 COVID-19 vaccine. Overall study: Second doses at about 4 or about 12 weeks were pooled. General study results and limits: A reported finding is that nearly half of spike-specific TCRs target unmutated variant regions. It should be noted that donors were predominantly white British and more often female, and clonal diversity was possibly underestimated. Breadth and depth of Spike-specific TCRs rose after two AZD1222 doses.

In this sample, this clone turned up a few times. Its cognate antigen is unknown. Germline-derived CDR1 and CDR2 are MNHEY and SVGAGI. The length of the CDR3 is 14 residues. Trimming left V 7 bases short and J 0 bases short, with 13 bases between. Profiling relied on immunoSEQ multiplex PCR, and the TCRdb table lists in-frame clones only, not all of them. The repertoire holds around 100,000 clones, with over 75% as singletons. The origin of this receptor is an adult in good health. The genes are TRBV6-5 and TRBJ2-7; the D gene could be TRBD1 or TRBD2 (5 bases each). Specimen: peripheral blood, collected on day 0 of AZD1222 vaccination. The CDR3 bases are TGTGCCAGCACCGGGACCACCGTCTCCTACGAGCAGTACTTC. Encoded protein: CASTGTTVSYEQYF.